Presented here are 9 T cell receptor beta chains from one specimen sequenced in a study of blood T cell repertoires in COVID-19. Repertoires were generated with immunoSEQ multiplex PCR, while TCRdb's copy carries only in-frame clones and drops some. The sample shows 94,000 or so clones, around nine tenths of them seen only once. The specimen was peripheral blood. These receptors were obtained from a woman aged 80 or older with active COVID-19.

This chain uses TRBV4-3 with TRBJ2-1, with 9 positions matching TRBD2. Germline CDR1 and CDR2: LGHNA and YSLEER. V trimming: 0 bases; J trimming: 1 base; junction bases outside the gene matches: 7. The CDR3 loop spans 18 amino acids. CDR3 in amino acids: CASSQDAGGPRSYNEQFF. The CDR3 nucleotides read TGCGCCAGCAGCCAAGATGCGGGAGGGCCAAGGTCCTACAATGAGCAGTTCTTC.

V and J are TRBV19 and TRBJ1-1; weak D call: TRBD1 (6 bases). Between the trimmed V and J ends, which lost 7 bases and 0 bases, there was a span of 9 bases. The CDR3 runs to 13 residues. Per germline, CDR1 LNHDA and CDR2 SQIVND (reference sequence). The CDR3 region is CASMRTVNTEAFF. As DNA, the CDR3 is TGTGCCAGTATGCGGACAGTGAACACTGAAGCTTTCTTT. Using reference TRBV19 and TRBJ1-1 for the parts outside the CDR3, the full variable domain is DGGITQSPKYLFRKEGQNVTLSCEQNLNHDAMYWYRQDPGQGLRLIYYSQIVNDFQKGDIAEGYSVSREKKESFPLTVTSAQKNPTAFYLCASMRTVNTEAFFGQGTRLTVV.

CDR3: CASSLGDRPSYGYTF. The DNA for the CDR3 is TGTGCCAGCAGTTTAGGGGACAGGCCGTCCTATGGCTACACCTTC. V and J are TRBV28 and TRBJ1-2, with 8 nucleotides matching TRBD1. Germline trimming cut 2 bases from V and 4 bases from J; bases unmatched to any gene: 6. The CDR3 sequence is 15 residues long. The V gene's germline CDR1 is MDHEN and CDR2 SYDVKM.

In this sample, this clone turned up once. This rearrangement joins TRBV6-6 to TRBJ1-1; TRBD1 aligns across 7 bases. The CDR3 runs 15 residues. The germline CDR1 and CDR2 sequences are MNHNY and SVGAGI (reference sequence). V lost 4 bases, J lost 0 bases, and 5 bases stayed unmatched. This chain's CDR3 is CASSSPGQLNTEAFF. The CDR3 DNA follows: TGTGCCAGCAGTTCACCGGGACAGCTGAACACTGAAGCTTTCTTT.

This chain connects TRBV7-2 to TRBJ2-2, with 7 bases aligning to TRBD1. The CDR3 is 16 amino acids. In germline, CDR1 is SGHTA, CDR2 FQGNSA. With 4 bases clipped from V and 2 bases from J, the junction kept 7 bases outside the gene matches. CDR3 residues: CASSSRTGRNTGELFF. DNA for the CDR3: TGTGCCAGCAGCTCGCGGACAGGAAGAAACACCGGGGAGCTGTTTTTT.

This clone appeared once. For the CDR3, the DNA is TGTGCCAGCAGCACGCGGGACAGCCAGGGGGAGACCCAGTACTTC. Protein: CASSTRDSQGETQYF. The chain links TRBV9 to TRBJ2-5; maybe TRBD1 (7 bases). CDR3 length: 15 amino acids. Germline V lookup: CDR1 SGDLS, CDR2 YYNGEE. V lost 4 bases to trimming and J lost 5 bases, with 18 bases between them.

The V gene is TRBV7-8, the J gene TRBJ1-2, with 11 bases lining up with TRBD1. The CDR3 covers 15 residues. Germline-derived CDR1 and CDR2 are SGHVS and FQNEAQ. J lost 7 bases, V lost 5 bases, and 9 bases had no gene match. CDR3 in amino acids: CASSPRDRGLGGYTF. The CDR3 DNA reads as TGTGCCAGCAGCCCTCGGGACAGGGGGTTAGGTGGCTACACCTTC.

CDR3 sequence reads: CASSLEGRGGRAFEQFF. CDR3 nucleotides: TGTGCCAGCAGCTTAGAAGGACGCGGCGGGAGGGCCTTTGAGCAGTTCTTC. The V call is TRBV7-6, the J call TRBJ2-1; 9 bases are shared with TRBD2. Germline V CDR1 and CDR2: SGHVS, FNYEAQ. The CDR3 totals 17 residues. The ends lost 1 base at V and 9 bases at J; junction bases unmatched: 13.

V and J are TRBV28 and TRBJ2-5; D perhaps matches TRBD2 (5 bases). Trimming took off 7 bases at V and 5 bases at J, with 20 bases between the two ends. Per the germline V gene, CDR1 is MDHEN and CDR2 is SYDVKM. This CDR3 spans 15 amino acids. The CDR3 nucleotides read TGTGCCAGCACCCCCCGGGGTAGAGGGCGGGAGACCCAGTACTTC. This translates into CASTPRGRGRETQYF.